The 27 T cell receptor beta chains given below trace back to one sample, sequenced in a study of control samples from healthy donors and cancer patients. Sequencing was performed with immunoSEQ multiplex PCR; in TCRdb, only in-frame clones are kept and a portion is missing. This table holds 80,000 to 100,000 clones, 79% found once. Sample: blood. Every receptor here comes from a woman aged 25 to 39 in good health.

The chain employs TRBV5-5 and TRBJ1-1; D perhaps matches TRBD1 (6 bases). The V end was cut by 5 bases, the J end by 1 base, with 9 bases between. CDR1 and CDR2 from the germline V gene are SGHKS and YYEKEE (reference sequence). CDR3 length equals 13 residues. The CDR3 protein is CASSLQGNTEAFF. The DNA of the CDR3 is TGTGCCAGCAGTCTACAGGGGAACACTGAAGCTTTCTTT.

There are a few counts of this clone. The J gene is TRBJ2-3, the V gene TRBV30, with D possibly being TRBD2 (6 bases). V was cut by 7 bases and J by 4 bases, with 15 bases left in between. The CDR3 is 13 amino acids. The germline CDR1 and CDR2 sequences are GTSNPN and SVGIG (reference sequence). The CDR3 loop reads CAFTEGSADTQYF. CDR3 DNA: TGTGCCTTTACGGAGGGGAGCGCAGATACGCAGTATTTT.

The chain is built from TRBV24-1 and TRBJ1-5, with a tentative D call TRBD1 (5 bases). Germline-derived CDR1 and CDR2 are KGHDR and SFDVKD. The V end was cut by 4 bases, the J end by 7 bases, with 16 bases between. There are 15 residues in the CDR3. The CDR3 region is CATSDGGGAGQPQHF. The CDR3 nucleotides read TGTGCCACCAGTGACGGCGGTGGGGCAGGACAGCCCCAGCATTTT.

The sample holds one count of this clone. The chain recombines TRBV29-1 with TRBJ2-7; D possibly uses TRBD1 or TRBD2 (5 bases each). The CDR3 consists of 12 residues. Trimming removed 5 bases at V and 3 bases at J, with 11 bases between. CDR1 SQVTM and CDR2 ANQGSEA come from the germline V gene. DNA for the CDR3: TGCAGCGTTCCGGGACGGGGCTACGAGCAGTACTTC. Protein product: CSVPGRGYEQYF.

Remarks on this clone: Other DNA sequences in the same sample also yield this CDR3. This chain uses TRBV5-1 with TRBJ2-2, with D possibly TRBD2 on 6 matching bases. Germline V gives CDR1 SGHRS, CDR2 YFSETQ. V gave up 4 bases and J gave up 1 base, with 8 bases separating them. CDR3 length: 14 amino acids. For the CDR3, the DNA is TGCGCCAGCAGCCTCGGGGGGAACACCGGGGAGCTGTTTTTT. Translated: CASSLGGNTGELFF.

The chain joins TRBV27 to TRBJ1-6; D not certain. V lost 8 bases and J 8 bases, leaving 16 bases between the germline ends. Looked up from germline, CDR1 is MNHEY and CDR2 is SMNVEV (reference sequence). The CDR3 spans 14 residues. This CDR3 reads CASHVGRFDSPLHF. DNA for the CDR3: TGTGCCAGCCATGTCGGCAGGTTCGATTCACCCCTCCACTTT.

V gene TRBV5-1 combines with J gene TRBJ1-2, with D maybe TRBD1 (5 bases). The CDR3 sequence is 15 residues long. With 4 bases removed from V and 3 bases from J, the gap between germline ends came to 16 bases. Germline CDR1 SGHRS, CDR2 YFSETQ. CDR3: CASSTGHPQYYGYTF. Here the CDR3 DNA reads TGCGCCAGCAGCACAGGACACCCGCAGTACTATGGCTACACCTTC.

The CDR3 sequence is CASSPIGTEQFF. The DNA of the CDR3 is TGTGCCAGCTCACCAATAGGAACTGAGCAGTTCTTC. The rearrangement links TRBV18 to TRBJ2-1; D gene uncertain. CDR3 length: 12 amino acids. CDR1 and CDR2 from the germline V gene are KGHSH and LQKENI. The germline V and J ends were trimmed by 2 bases and 9 bases, with 8 bases remaining between them.

This clone was counted once. The rearrangement uses TRBV18 and TRBJ2-3; TRBD2 matches at 10 bases. Losses at the gene ends were 4 bases for V and 6 bases for J; bases not matched to a gene: 7. The germline V gene has CDR1 KGHSH and CDR2 LQKENI. CDR3 size: 15 residues. The CDR3 nucleotides read TGTGCCAGCTCACATGGACTAGCGGTCGGGGATACGCAGTATTTT. It specifies CASSHGLAVGDTQYF.

This chain connects TRBV9 to TRBJ2-3, with 9 bases aligning to TRBD1. Unmatched junction bases numbered 7, after V lost 3 bases and J lost 2 bases. This CDR3 is 16 amino acids long. Germline V gene sequence: CDR1 SGDLS, CDR2 YYNGEE. CDR3 in amino acids: CASSEQGARATDTQYF. CDR3 bases: TGTGCCAGCAGCGAACAGGGGGCGCGGGCCACAGATACGCAGTATTTT. Full variable domain (missing parts from reference TRBV9 and TRBJ2-3): DSGVTQTPKHLITATGQRVTLRCSPRSGDLSVYWYQQSLDQGLQFLIQYYNGEERAKGNILERFSAQQFPDLHSELNLSSLELGDSALYFCASSEQGARATDTQYFGPGTRLTVL.

The chain joins TRBV7-8 to TRBJ1-2; D is possibly TRBD1 (5 bases). The CDR3 totals 15 residues. From germline, CDR1 is SGHVS and CDR2 FQNEAQ. Trimming removed 2 bases at V and 8 bases at J, with 18 bases between. The CDR3 here is CASSLLGRASGGYTF. Written as DNA, the CDR3 is TGTGCCAGCAGCTTATTGGGCAGGGCTTCTGGGGGCTACACCTTC. Drawing the rest from reference TRBV7-8 and TRBJ1-2, the complete variable domain is GAGVSQSPRYKVAKRGQDVALRCDPISGHVSLFWYQQALGQGPEFLTYFQNEAQLDKSGLPSDRFFAERPEGSVSTLKIQRTQQEDSAVYLCASSLLGRASGGYTFGSGTRLTVV.

J is TRBJ2-5 and V is TRBV7-8, with TRBD2 matching 13 bases. The CDR3 length is 16 residues. With V trimmed by 4 bases and J by 5 bases, 7 bases remained unmatched. Per the germline V gene, CDR1 is SGHVS and CDR2 is FQNEAQ. The CDR3 region is CASSSGLAGTGETQYF. The CDR3 nucleotides are TGTGCCAGCAGCTCGGGACTAGCGGGGACTGGGGAGACCCAGTACTTC.

The chain carries TRBV9 and TRBJ2-1; TRBD1 agrees at 8 bases. CDR3 length: 14 residues. The V segment lost 4 bases and the J segment 2 bases; nucleotides outside the gene matches: 2. Germline CDR1 SGDLS, CDR2 YYNGEE. The CDR3 coding sequence is TGTGCCAGCAGCAAACAGGGGGCCTACAATGAGCAGTTCTTC. Protein product: CASSKQGAYNEQFF.

This chain links TRBV11-2 with TRBJ2-3; D may be TRBD2 (6 bases). The CDR3 consists of 17 residues. The germline V and J ends were trimmed by 0 bases and 1 base, with 14 bases remaining between them. Germline CDR1 reads SGHAT; CDR2 reads FQNNGV. CDR3 region: CASSLESSGVRTDTQYF. The CDR3 bases are TGTGCCAGCAGCTTAGAATCCTCGGGGGTTCGCACAGATACGCAGTATTTT.

This chain links TRBV10-3 with TRBJ2-1, with 9 positions matching TRBD2. Germline V gene sequence: CDR1 ENHRY, CDR2 SYGVKD. The CDR3 has 15 residues. V gave up 4 bases and J gave up 1 base; unmatched junction bases: 2. CDR3 DNA sequence: TGTGCCATCAGTGTAGCGGGGGCATCCTACAATGAGCAGTTCTTC. The encoded protein is CAISVAGASYNEQFF.

The chain has TRBV29-1 and TRBJ1-2, with a possible D match to TRBD1 (5 bases). Trimming removed 7 bases at V and 8 bases at J, with 11 bases between. Germline CDR1 SQVTM, CDR2 ANQGSEA. The CDR3 consists of 10 residues. CDR3 nucleotides: TGCAGCGCAGGACATGAAGGCTACACCTTC. Translation gives CSAGHEGYTF.

This chain links TRBV5-1 with TRBJ2-1, with 14 bases identical to TRBD2. This CDR3 contains 20 residues. The germline CDR1 and CDR2 sequences are SGHRS and YFSETQ. Trimming removed 0 bases from V and 5 bases from J; junction bases left unmatched: 13. CDR3 sequence: CASSLAKTSGGAWLNNEQFF. The DNA of the CDR3 is TGCGCCAGCAGCTTGGCCAAGACTAGCGGGGGGGCCTGGTTAAACAATGAGCAGTTCTTC. The full variable domain, with the rest looked up from reference TRBV5-1 and TRBJ2-1, is KAGVTQTPRYLIKTRGQQVTLSCSPISGHRSVSWYQQTPGQGLQFLFEYFSETQRNKGNFPGRFSGRQFSNSRSEMNVSTLELGDSALYLCASSLAKTSGGAWLNNEQFFGPGTRLTVL.

V gene TRBV12-5 combines with J gene TRBJ1-6, with TRBD1 matching 7 bases. The CDR3 has 14 residues. Per the germline V gene, CDR1 is LGHNT and CDR2 is FRNRAP. The V and J ends lost 6 bases and 2 bases, in that order; junction bases with no gene match: 1. DNA of the CDR3: TGTGCTAGTGGGGGGACAGCCTATAATTCACCCCTCCACTTT. The encoded protein is CASGGTAYNSPLHF.

V is TRBV10-3 and J is TRBJ1-2; 9 bases map to TRBD1. Germline trimming cut 8 bases from V and 5 bases from J; bases unmatched to any gene: 24. The CDR3 covers 19 residues. Per germline, CDR1 ENHRY and CDR2 SYGVKD. CDR3 DNA: TGTGCCATCCGGGACAGGGAGGCTACGCGCCTTTCGAATTGGTATGGCTACACCTTC. Its translation: CAIRDREATRLSNWYGYTF.

The chain combines TRBV6-4 with TRBJ2-2, with 10 bases fitting TRBD2. CDR1 and CDR2 (germline): MRHNA, SNTAGT. CDR3 length: 16 residues. The ends lost 6 bases at V and 2 bases at J; junction bases unmatched: 6. The CDR3 here is CASSLRTSGNTGELFF. The CDR3 nucleotides are TGTGCCAGCAGCCTAAGGACTAGCGGAAACACCGGGGAGCTGTTTTTT.

About this clone itself: The germline gene is not matched at one end of the junction; a read error may be the cause. J is TRBJ2-5 and V is TRBV7-7, with TRBD2 matching over 13 bases. CDR3 size: 16 residues. Germline V lookup: CDR1 SSHAT, CDR2 FNYEAQ (reference sequence). The CDR3 sequence is CASSYLLAGGPETQYF. Here the CDR3 DNA reads TGTGCTAGCAGCTATTTACTAGCGGGGGGGCCGGAGACCCAGTACTTC.

The chain is built from TRBV10-3 and TRBJ1-2; TRBD1 matches at 7 bases. In germline, CDR1 is ENHRY, CDR2 SYGVKD. This CDR3 has 18 amino acids. V was pared by 3 bases and J by 4 bases, with 17 bases of the junction left unmatched. The CDR3 bases are TGTGCCATCAGTGAACCCGACCTACAGGGGATGGAGGGCTATGGCTACACCTTC. Its translation: CAISEPDLQGMEGYGYTF.

This clone was recorded a few times. The chain joins TRBV10-2 to TRBJ1-2, with a possible D match to TRBD1 (5 bases). Looked up from germline, CDR1 is WSHSY and CDR2 is SAAADI. V gave up 6 bases and J gave up 5 bases, with 10 bases separating them. This CDR3 is 12 amino acids long. The CDR3 protein is CASSPRDYGYTF. CDR3 nucleotide sequence: TGCGCCAGCAGCCCCAGGGATTATGGCTACACCTTC.

As to this clone: Germline and junction disagree at one end, which may indicate a read error. The chain links TRBV6-2 or TRBV6-3 to TRBJ1-2; a possible D gene is TRBD1 (5 bases). Germline assignment: CDR1 MNHEY and CDR2 SVGEGT. This CDR3 contains 13 residues. The CDR3 DNA reads TGTGCCAACAGTATAACAGGATACTATGGCTACACCTTC. It encodes CANSITGYYGYTF.

CDR3 residues: CASSLTDANTGELFF. As DNA, the CDR3 is TGTGCCAGCAGCTTAACAGACGCGAACACCGGGGAGCTGTTTTTT. The chain uses TRBV7-2 and TRBJ2-2, with D unresolved. With 2 bases removed from V and 0 bases from J, the gap between germline ends came to 7 bases. CDR3 length: 15 amino acids. Germline V gives CDR1 SGHTA, CDR2 FQGNSA.

The rearrangement joins TRBV19 to TRBJ1-5, with no clear D. The CDR3 is made up of 14 amino acids. CDR1 LNHDA and CDR2 SQIVND come from the germline V gene (reference sequence). The V end was cut by 3 bases, the J end by 4 bases, with 10 bases between. This CDR3 is CASSIEHRNQPQHF. DNA for the CDR3: TGTGCCAGTAGTATTGAACATAGGAATCAGCCCCAGCATTTT.

This chain connects TRBV9 to TRBJ2-3; D unclear. V lost 2 bases to trimming and J lost 6 bases, with 10 bases between them. There are 13 residues in the CDR3. Germline assignment: CDR1 SGDLS and CDR2 YYNGEE. CDR3: CASSVLPRDTQYF. The CDR3, as DNA: TGTGCCAGCAGCGTCTTACCTAGGGATACGCAGTATTTT.